A selection of T cell receptor beta chains follows, all from one sample in a study of siplizumab effects on memory and regulatory T cells. Only in-frame clones appear in the TCRdb table, and some are missing; sequencing was by immunoSEQ multiplex PCR. The sample includes 70,000 or so clones, under 95% of them seen just once. What was sequenced was CD8+ T cells sorted from blood. The origin of the receptors is a human donor in good health. Each CDR3 is given with its conserved first and last residue.

v_call: TRBV4-1
cdr3_aa: CASSQVRPRITEAFF

v_call: TRBV9
cdr3_aa: CASSASGFAGEQYF

v_call: TRBV2
cdr3_aa: CASRTDRSYEQYF

v_call: TRBV6-6
cdr3_aa: CASSPTSGSYEQYF

v_call: TRBV27
cdr3_aa: CASSPLAVASTDTQYF

v_call: TRBV11-2
cdr3_aa: CASSLVGPGWDSYNEQFF

v_call: TRBV7-9
cdr3_aa: CASSLSLATSTGELFF

v_call: TRBV27
cdr3_aa: CASSILAGPFGEQFF

v_call: TRBV9
cdr3_aa: CASSVATNEQFF

v_call: TRBV4-1
cdr3_aa: CASSQEPDSSYEQYF

v_call: TRBV9
cdr3_aa: CASSEGGAPHEQYF

v_call: TRBV9
cdr3_aa: CASSVDGTAGEQYF

v_call: TRBV27
cdr3_aa: CASSWAGSTYEQYF

v_call: TRBV14
cdr3_aa: CASSHRSDEQFF

v_call: TRBV19
cdr3_aa: CASSMGSDTQYF

v_call: TRBV5-6
cdr3_aa: CASSFLTETQYF

v_call: TRBV21-1
cdr3_aa: CASIPPGTGGNTGELFF

v_call: TRBV19
cdr3_aa: CASSIYLDSYYEQYF

v_call: TRBV4-1
cdr3_aa: CASSQTPGQGLDIQYF

v_call: TRBV6-5
cdr3_aa: CASSLGETEAFF

v_call: TRBV7-9
cdr3_aa: CASSLTLGFLETQYF

v_call: TRBV2
cdr3_aa: CASSDGQGPGELFF

v_call: TRBV4-1
cdr3_aa: CASSQHRGGGVTKLYGYTF

v_call: TRBV6-6
cdr3_aa: CASSYGADSIGYTF

v_call: TRBV2
cdr3_aa: CASSEALLGQGFTSEQYF

v_call: TRBV4-2
cdr3_aa: CASSQETGDGETQYF

v_call: TRBV4-2
cdr3_aa: CASSQDIYEQYF

v_call: TRBV15
cdr3_aa: CATSRDTGDMGNQPQHF

v_call: TRBV29-1
cdr3_aa: CSVADSSYNSPLHF

v_call: TRBV15
cdr3_aa: CATSSLAQSTDTQYF

v_call: TRBV10-3
cdr3_aa: CAISRGPETQYF

v_call: TRBV4-1
cdr3_aa: CASSQEPGTGLSTDTQYF

v_call: TRBV11-2
cdr3_aa: CASSSTSYEQYF

v_call: TRBV13
cdr3_aa: CASSQDRGLQETQYF

v_call: TRBV7-9
cdr3_aa: CASSPPSGGLYEQYF

v_call: TRBV19
cdr3_aa: CASMWDGRSSEAFF

v_call: TRBV19
cdr3_aa: CASSITGGGLVGYNEQFF

v_call: TRBV7-2
cdr3_aa: CASSLELGQGYEQYF

v_call: TRBV7-6
cdr3_aa: CASSLSGGYEQYF

v_call: TRBV5-1
cdr3_aa: CASSAHSGGSQETQYF

v_call: TRBV27
cdr3_aa: CASSLAGWYQETQYF